These 23 T cell receptor beta chains share one sample of origin, sequenced in a study of T cells of healthy individuals. TCRdb used MiXCR to reprocess the 5' RACE reads, holding one entry per CDR3 protein. The table has 85,000 to 100,000 distinct CDR3 sequences, approximately 15% seen once. The receptor source for this set is a human donor in good health.

This clonotype was counted ten times or more. The rearrangement uses TRBV15 and TRBJ1-1, with 10 bases lining up with TRBD1. Germline CDR1 reads LNHNV; CDR2 reads YYDKDF (reference sequence). Trimming at V came to 0 bases and at J to 3 bases, leaving 4 bases not matched to a gene. This CDR3 contains 16 residues. As DNA, the CDR3 is TGTGCCACCAGCAGAGATCCTGGACAGGGGGACACTGAAGCTTTCTTT. It encodes CATSRDPGQGDTEAFF.

This clonotype was detected only a few times. The CDR3 here is CASSLSMNTEAFF. The CDR3 DNA reads as TGTGCCAGCAGCCTCTCGATGAACACTGAAGCTTTCTTT. This rearrangement joins TRBV7-2 to TRBJ1-1; no clear D gene. Germline V gene data show CDR1 as SGHTA and CDR2 as FQGNSA. This CDR3 is built from 13 residues. The germline V and J ends were trimmed by 5 bases and 0 bases, with 7 bases remaining between them.

This clonotype has ten or more counts. The V gene is TRBV13, the J gene TRBJ2-7; D might be TRBD1 (6 bases). This CDR3 has 15 amino acids. V was clipped by 5 bases and J by 3 bases, with 17 bases between them. From germline, CDR1 is PRHDT and CDR2 FYEKMQ (reference sequence). CDR3 amino acids: CASSPTLDSNYEQYF. CDR3 bases: TGTGCCAGCAGCCCAACTTTGGACAGTAACTACGAGCAGTACTTC. The whole variable domain, filled in from reference TRBV13 and TRBJ2-7, reads AAGVIQSPRHLIKEKRETATLKCYPIPRHDTVYWYQQGPGQDPQFLISFYEKMQSDKGSIPDRFSAQQFSDYHSELNMSSLELGDSALYFCASSPTLDSNYEQYFGPGTRLTVT.

This clonotype has ten or more counts. V is TRBV4-1 and J is TRBJ1-4; the D gene is possibly TRBD1 (6 bases). The CDR3 is made up of 17 amino acids. In germline, CDR1 is MGHRA, CDR2 YSYEKL. The V gene lost 8 bases and the J gene lost 0 bases, with 19 bases spanning the gap. The CDR3 reads CASDGSRDITTNEKLFF. As DNA, the CDR3 is TGCGCCAGCGATGGGAGCAGGGACATTACAACTAATGAAAAACTGTTTTTT.

This clonotype was found a few times. The chain carries TRBV7-9 and TRBJ2-4; a weak D match, TRBD1 (6 bases). CDR1 SEHNR and CDR2 FQNEAQ come from the germline V gene (reference sequence). This CDR3 spans 14 amino acids. Trimming removed 5 bases from V and 11 bases from J, with 19 bases in between. The CDR3 bases are TGTGCCAGCAGCCCCCATCCGGGACATCCTGTTCAGTACTTC. It yields the protein CASSPHPGHPVQYF. The full variable domain, with the rest looked up from reference TRBV7-9 and TRBJ2-4, is DTGVSQNPRHKITKRGQNVTFRCDPISEHNRLYWYRQTLGQGPEFLTYFQNEAQLEKSRLLSDRFSAERPKGSFSTLEIQRTEQGDSAMYLCASSPHPGHPVQYFGAGTRLSVL.

The rearrangement links TRBV19 to TRBJ2-7; 10 bases map to TRBD2. With V trimmed by 5 bases and J by 2 bases, 6 bases remained unmatched. Germline loops: CDR1 LNHDA, CDR2 SQIVND (reference sequence). The CDR3 has 15 residues. The CDR3 region is CASSYGLAVTYEQYF. The CDR3 DNA reads as TGTGCCAGTAGTTATGGACTAGCGGTGACCTACGAGCAGTACTTC.

This chain links TRBV27 with TRBJ2-7; 8 positions agree with TRBD1. This CDR3 region has 15 residues. Germline-derived CDR1 and CDR2 are MNHEY and SMNVEV (reference sequence). J was trimmed by 5 bases and V by 5 bases; bases with no gene match: 11. CDR3 DNA: TGTGCCAGCAGTGCCCGAGGACAGGGTTCCCACGAGCAGTACTTC. Protein sequence: CASSARGQGSHEQYF.

This clonotype showed up many times. V gene TRBV6-4 combines with J gene TRBJ2-3; 8 bases agree with TRBD1. V shed 0 bases, J shed 4 bases, and the junction held 0 bases outside the gene matches. Germline-derived CDR1 and CDR2 are MRHNA and SNTAGT. CDR3 length: 14 amino acids. Here the CDR3 DNA reads TGTGCCAGCAGTGACTCGACAGGGGCAGATACGCAGTATTTT. Translated, it gives CASSDSTGADTQYF.

This clonotype was detected many times. The chain combines TRBV12-3 or TRBV12-4 with TRBJ1-1; tentatively, D is TRBD1 (5 bases). The CDR3 has 12 amino acids. V lost 6 bases and J 6 bases, leaving 11 bases between the germline ends. CDR3 nucleotides: TGTGCCAGCAGCCTCGGGGGGGCTGAAGCTTTCTTT. It encodes CASSLGGAEAFF.

The J gene is TRBJ2-7, the V gene TRBV6-2 or TRBV6-3, with 8 bases lining up with TRBD2. V was clipped by 5 bases and J by 4 bases; unmatched bases: 10. Germline CDR1 and CDR2: MNHEY and SVGEGT. This CDR3 is built from 15 residues. The CDR3 is CASSQEGTSTYEQYF. CDR3 coding DNA: TGTGCCAGCAGTCAGGAAGGGACTAGTACGTACGAGCAGTACTTC.

This rearrangement joins TRBV7-8 to TRBJ2-2, with TRBD2 identical over 12 bases. The germline gives CDR1 SGHVS, CDR2 FQNEAQ. V dropped 4 bases and J dropped 5; count of bases not matched to a gene: 5. The CDR3 consists of 16 residues. CDR3 region: CASSSRTSGMTGELFF. In DNA form, the CDR3 reads TGTGCCAGCAGCTCTAGGACTAGCGGGATGACCGGGGAGCTGTTTTTT.

The gene calls are TRBV18 and TRBJ2-6; TRBD1 aligns across 7 bases. The CDR3 contains 19 residues. V lost 0 bases and J lost 0; bases outside the gene matches: 8. Germline V gene data show CDR1 as KGHSH and CDR2 as LQKENI. The CDR3 sequence: CASSPPWTGFFSGANVLTF. In DNA form, the CDR3 reads TGTGCCAGCTCACCACCGTGGACAGGTTTTTTCTCTGGGGCCAACGTCCTGACTTTC.

The J gene is TRBJ2-7, the V gene TRBV5-1, with TRBD1 matching over 10 bases. Germline trimming cut 3 bases from V and 7 bases from J; bases unmatched to any gene: 7. The germline V gene has CDR1 SGHRS and CDR2 YFSETQ. The CDR3 has 14 residues. Here the CDR3 reads CASSSGQGPSEQYF. The CDR3 coding sequence is TGCGCCAGCAGCTCGGGACAGGGGCCCTCAGAGCAGTACTTC.

This clonotype was detected ten times or more. The chain couples TRBV4-3 to TRBJ2-2; TRBD1 aligns across 8 bases. Germline V gives CDR1 LGHNA, CDR2 YSLEER. V dropped 0 bases and J dropped 7; count of bases not matched to a gene: 7. This CDR3 has 16 amino acids. In nucleotides, the CDR3 is TGCGCCAGCAGCCAAGATAGCGGACAGGGACTCGGGGAGCTGTTTTTT. This translates into CASSQDSGQGLGELFF.

The rearrangement links TRBV28 to TRBJ1-3; D is unresolved. The CDR3 sequence is 15 residues long. Looked up from germline, CDR1 is MDHEN and CDR2 is SYDVKM. Deletions cut 3 bases from V and 0 bases from J, with 9 bases between. For the CDR3, the DNA is TGTGCCAGCAGTTTTGTGGCTGCCTCTGGAAACACCATATATTTT. It specifies CASSFVAASGNTIYF. The whole variable domain, remainder taken from reference TRBV28 and TRBJ1-3, is DVKVTQSSRYLVKRTGEKVFLECVQDMDHENMFWYRQDPGLGLRLIYFSYDVKMKEKGDIPEGYSVSREKKERFSLILESASTNQTSMYLCASSFVAASGNTIYFGEGSWLTVV.

This chain links TRBV5-4 with TRBJ2-7; D is undetermined. The V gene's germline CDR1 is SGHNT and CDR2 YYREEE (reference sequence). Trimming removed 4 bases at V and 3 bases at J, with 17 bases between. The length of the CDR3 is 15 residues. The CDR3 here is CASSPGLTPLYEQYF. CDR3 nucleotides: TGTGCCAGCAGCCCCGGTTTAACCCCACTCTACGAGCAGTACTTC.

This chain joins TRBV6-1 and TRBJ2-1; 8 bases agree with TRBD2. The CDR3 sequence is 14 residues long. The J segment lost 9 bases and the V segment lost 8 bases, leaving 12 bases of the junction unmatched. Looked up from germline, CDR1 is MNHNS and CDR2 is SASEGT. DNA for the CDR3: TGTGCCAGCTCCGTGCGGGGGGACGTCGGTGAGCAGTTCTTC. Residues: CASSVRGDVGEQFF.

V gene TRBV7-6 combines with J gene TRBJ1-1; D possibly corresponds to TRBD1 (5 bases). The V end was cut by 3 bases, the J end by 6 bases, with 11 bases between. The germline V gene encodes CDR1 SGHVS and CDR2 FNYEAQ. The CDR3 is 13 residues long. In nucleotides, the CDR3 is TGTGCCAGCAGCTTGGGCGGGGGGTCTGAAGCTTTCTTT. It specifies CASSLGGGSEAFF.

This clonotype was recorded a few times. The chain combines TRBV5-1 with TRBJ2-5, with D perhaps being TRBD1 or TRBD2 (5 bases each). The germline gives CDR1 SGHRS, CDR2 YFSETQ. There are 13 residues in the CDR3. V lost 3 bases and J lost 1, with 7 bases in between. In nucleotides, the CDR3 is TGCGCCAGCAGCTGGGGGACCCAAGAGACCCAGTACTTC. It translates to CASSWGTQETQYF.

This sequence joins TRBV4-1 and TRBJ2-3, with a tentative D call TRBD1 (7 bases). Germline CDR1 MGHRA, CDR2 YSYEKL. CDR3 length: 15 residues. The ends were cut back, 3 bases at V and 7 bases at J, with 17 bases in the middle. The CDR3 protein is CASSHPGGPFNTQYF. The CDR3 DNA reads as TGCGCCAGCAGCCACCCAGGGGGGCCCTTTAATACGCAGTATTTT.

This clonotype was detected only a few times. V gene TRBV4-2 combines with J gene TRBJ1-4; no clear D. V gave up 3 bases and J gave up 11 bases, with 19 bases separating them. This CDR3 is built from 15 residues. Germline CDR1 is LGHNA and CDR2 is YNFKEQ. The CDR3 DNA sequence: TGTGCCAGCAGCCAGTTGGATGGCCCCACGGGGAAACTGTTTTTT. Its translation: CASSQLDGPTGKLFF.

This clonotype was observed many times. This sequence joins TRBV20-1 and TRBJ1-6; D call uncertain. CDR3 size: 15 residues. The germline V gene has CDR1 DFQATT and CDR2 SNEGSKA (reference sequence). The V end was cut by 1 base, the J end by 0 bases, with 7 bases between. CDR3 sequence (DNA): TGCAGTGCTAGAGGTCGTAGCTCCTATAATTCACCCCTCCACTTT. Its protein product is CSARGRSSYNSPLHF.

The chain is built from TRBV27 and TRBJ2-5; no clear D gene. The CDR3 totals 13 residues. The V end was cut by 6 bases, the J end by 0 bases, with 8 bases between. Germline CDR1 and CDR2: MNHEY and SMNVEV (reference sequence). The CDR3, as DNA: TGTGCCAGCAGAAGTAATCACCAAGAGACCCAGTACTTC. Amino acids: CASRSNHQETQYF.